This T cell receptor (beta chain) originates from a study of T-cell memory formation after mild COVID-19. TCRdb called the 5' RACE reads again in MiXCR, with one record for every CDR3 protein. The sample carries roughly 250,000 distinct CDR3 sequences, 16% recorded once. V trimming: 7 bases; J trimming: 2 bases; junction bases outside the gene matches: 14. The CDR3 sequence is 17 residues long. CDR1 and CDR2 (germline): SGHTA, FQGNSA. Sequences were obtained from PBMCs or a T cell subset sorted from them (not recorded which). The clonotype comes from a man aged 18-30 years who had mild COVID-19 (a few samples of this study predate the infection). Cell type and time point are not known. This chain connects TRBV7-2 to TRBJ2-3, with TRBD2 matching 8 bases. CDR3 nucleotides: TGTGCCAGCAACCCTGTATTGGGCGGGGGGCACACAGATACGCAGTATTTT. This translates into CASNPVLGGGHTDTQYF.